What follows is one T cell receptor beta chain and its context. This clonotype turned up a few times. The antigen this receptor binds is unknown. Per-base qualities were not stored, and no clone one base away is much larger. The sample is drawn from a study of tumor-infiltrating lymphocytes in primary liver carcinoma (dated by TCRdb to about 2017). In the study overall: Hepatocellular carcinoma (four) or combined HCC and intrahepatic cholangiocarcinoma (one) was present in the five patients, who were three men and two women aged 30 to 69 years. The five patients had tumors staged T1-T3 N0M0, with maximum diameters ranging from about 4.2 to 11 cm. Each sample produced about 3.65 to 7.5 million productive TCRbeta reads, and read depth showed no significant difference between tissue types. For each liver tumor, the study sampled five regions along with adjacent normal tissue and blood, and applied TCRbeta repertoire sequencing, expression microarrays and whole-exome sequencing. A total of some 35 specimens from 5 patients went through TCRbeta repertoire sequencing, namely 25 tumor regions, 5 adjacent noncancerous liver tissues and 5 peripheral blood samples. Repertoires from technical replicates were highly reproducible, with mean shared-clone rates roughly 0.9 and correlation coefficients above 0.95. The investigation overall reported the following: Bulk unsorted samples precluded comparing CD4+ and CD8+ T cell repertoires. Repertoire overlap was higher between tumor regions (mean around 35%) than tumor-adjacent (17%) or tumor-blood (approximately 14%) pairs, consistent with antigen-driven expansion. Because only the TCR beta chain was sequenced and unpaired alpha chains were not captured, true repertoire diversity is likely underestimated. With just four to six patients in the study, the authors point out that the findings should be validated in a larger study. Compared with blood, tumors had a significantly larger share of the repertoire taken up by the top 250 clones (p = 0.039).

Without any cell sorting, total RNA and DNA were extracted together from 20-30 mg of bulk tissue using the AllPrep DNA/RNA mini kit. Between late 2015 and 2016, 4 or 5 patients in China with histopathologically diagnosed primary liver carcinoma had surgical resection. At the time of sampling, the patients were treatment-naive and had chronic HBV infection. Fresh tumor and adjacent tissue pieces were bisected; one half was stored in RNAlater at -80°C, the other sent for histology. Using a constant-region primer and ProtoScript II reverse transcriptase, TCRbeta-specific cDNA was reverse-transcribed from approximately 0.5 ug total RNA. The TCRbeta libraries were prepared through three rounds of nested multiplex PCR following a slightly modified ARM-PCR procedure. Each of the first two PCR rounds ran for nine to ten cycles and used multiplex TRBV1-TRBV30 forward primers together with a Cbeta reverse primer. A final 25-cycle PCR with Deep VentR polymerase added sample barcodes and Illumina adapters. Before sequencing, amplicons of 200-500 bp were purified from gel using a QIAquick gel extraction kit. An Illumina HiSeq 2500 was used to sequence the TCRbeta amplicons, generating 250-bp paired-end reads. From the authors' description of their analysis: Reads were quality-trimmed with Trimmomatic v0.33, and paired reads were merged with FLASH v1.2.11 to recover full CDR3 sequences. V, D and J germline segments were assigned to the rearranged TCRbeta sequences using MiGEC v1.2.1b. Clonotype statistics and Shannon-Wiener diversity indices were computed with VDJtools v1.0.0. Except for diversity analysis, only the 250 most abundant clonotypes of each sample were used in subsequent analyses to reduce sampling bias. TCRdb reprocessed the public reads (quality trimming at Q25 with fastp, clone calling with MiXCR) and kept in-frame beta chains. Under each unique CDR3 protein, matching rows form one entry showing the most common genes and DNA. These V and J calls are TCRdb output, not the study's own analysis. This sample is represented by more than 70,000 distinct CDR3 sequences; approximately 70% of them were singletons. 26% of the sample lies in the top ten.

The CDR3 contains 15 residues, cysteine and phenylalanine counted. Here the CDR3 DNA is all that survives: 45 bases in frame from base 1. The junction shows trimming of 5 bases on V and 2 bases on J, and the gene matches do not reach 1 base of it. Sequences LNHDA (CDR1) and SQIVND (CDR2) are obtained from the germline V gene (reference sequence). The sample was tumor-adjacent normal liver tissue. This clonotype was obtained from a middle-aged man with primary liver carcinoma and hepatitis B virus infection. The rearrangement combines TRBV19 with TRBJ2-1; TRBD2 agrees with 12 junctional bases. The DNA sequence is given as TGTGCCAGTAGTGGGACTAGCGGGCCCTACAATGAGCAGTTCTTC. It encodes CASSGTSGPYNEQFF.